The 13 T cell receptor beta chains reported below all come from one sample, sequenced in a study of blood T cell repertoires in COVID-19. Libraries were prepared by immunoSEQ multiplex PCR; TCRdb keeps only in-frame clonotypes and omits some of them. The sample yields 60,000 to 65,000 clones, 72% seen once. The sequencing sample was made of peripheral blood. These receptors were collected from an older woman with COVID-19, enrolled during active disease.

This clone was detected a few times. For the CDR3, the DNA is TGTGCCAGCAGCTCCGGAGTGGTCCGGTGGGCTGAAGCTTTCTTT. Amino acids: CASSSGVVRWAEAFF. The chain employs TRBV7-8 and TRBJ1-1, with D hard to call. Germline CDR1 reads SGHVS; CDR2 reads FQNEAQ. CDR3 length: 15 amino acids. V lost 4 bases and J 6 bases, leaving 18 bases between the germline ends.

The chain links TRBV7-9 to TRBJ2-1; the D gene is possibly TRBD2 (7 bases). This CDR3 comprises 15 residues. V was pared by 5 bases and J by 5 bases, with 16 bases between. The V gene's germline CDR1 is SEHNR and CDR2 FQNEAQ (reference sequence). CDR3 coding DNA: TGTGCCAGCAGCCCGGACGGGGGGCGACACAATGAGCAGTTCTTC. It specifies CASSPDGGRHNEQFF.

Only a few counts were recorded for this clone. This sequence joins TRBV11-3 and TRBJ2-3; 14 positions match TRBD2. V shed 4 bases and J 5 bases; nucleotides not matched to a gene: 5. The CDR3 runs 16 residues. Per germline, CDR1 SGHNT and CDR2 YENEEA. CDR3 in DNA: TGTGCCAGCAGCTCCGGGACTAGCGGGAGAGTAGATACGCAGTATTTT. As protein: CASSSGTSGRVDTQYF.

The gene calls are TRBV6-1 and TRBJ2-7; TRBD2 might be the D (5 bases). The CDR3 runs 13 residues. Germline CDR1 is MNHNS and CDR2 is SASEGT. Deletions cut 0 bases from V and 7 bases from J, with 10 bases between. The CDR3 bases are TGTGCCAGCAGTGAAGCACACCCGGGGGAGCAGTACTTC. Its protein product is CASSEAHPGEQYF.

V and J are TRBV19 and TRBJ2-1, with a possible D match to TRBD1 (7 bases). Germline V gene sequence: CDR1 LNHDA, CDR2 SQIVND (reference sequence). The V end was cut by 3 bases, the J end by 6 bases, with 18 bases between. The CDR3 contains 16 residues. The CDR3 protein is CASSIFLRQGGNEQFF. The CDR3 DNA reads TGTGCCAGTAGTATCTTCTTGAGACAGGGAGGCAATGAGCAGTTCTTC.

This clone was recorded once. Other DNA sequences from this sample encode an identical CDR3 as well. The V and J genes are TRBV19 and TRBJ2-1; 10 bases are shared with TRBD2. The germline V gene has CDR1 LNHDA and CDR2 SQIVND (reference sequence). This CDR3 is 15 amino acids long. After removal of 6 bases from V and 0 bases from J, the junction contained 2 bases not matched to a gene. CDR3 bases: TGTGCCAGTAGCCCTAGCGGGAGCTCCTACAATGAGCAGTTCTTC. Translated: CASSPSGSSYNEQFF.

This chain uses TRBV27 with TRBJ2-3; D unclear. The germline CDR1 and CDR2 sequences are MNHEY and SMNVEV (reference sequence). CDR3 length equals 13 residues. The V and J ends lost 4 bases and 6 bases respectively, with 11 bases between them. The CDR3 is CASSSPSVDTQYF. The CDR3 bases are TGTGCCAGCAGTTCCCCCAGCGTCGATACGCAGTATTTT.

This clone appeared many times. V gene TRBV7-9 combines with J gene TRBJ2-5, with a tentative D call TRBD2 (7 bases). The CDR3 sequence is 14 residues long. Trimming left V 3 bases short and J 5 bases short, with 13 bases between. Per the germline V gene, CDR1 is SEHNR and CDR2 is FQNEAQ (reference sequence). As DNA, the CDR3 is TGTGCCAGCAGCTTTACGGGGGGCCGTGAGACCCAGTACTTC. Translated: CASSFTGGRETQYF.

CDR3 in DNA: TGTGCCAGCCCAACCCCCGCAGGGTCGGGGGCCAACGTCCTGACTTTC. Protein: CASPTPAGSGANVLTF. The chain recombines TRBV6-7 with TRBJ2-6; D might be TRBD1 (5 bases). TRBV6-7 belongs to the ORF category, with a function that is uncertain. V lost 8 bases and J 4 bases, leaving 18 bases between the germline ends. The CDR3 consists of 16 residues.

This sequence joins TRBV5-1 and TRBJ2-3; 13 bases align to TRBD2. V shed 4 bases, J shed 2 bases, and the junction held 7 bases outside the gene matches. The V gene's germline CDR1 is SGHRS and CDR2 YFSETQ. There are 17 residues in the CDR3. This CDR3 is CASSLRTSGSVTDTQYF. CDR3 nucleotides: TGCGCCAGCAGCCTACGGACTAGCGGGAGTGTCACAGATACGCAGTATTTT.

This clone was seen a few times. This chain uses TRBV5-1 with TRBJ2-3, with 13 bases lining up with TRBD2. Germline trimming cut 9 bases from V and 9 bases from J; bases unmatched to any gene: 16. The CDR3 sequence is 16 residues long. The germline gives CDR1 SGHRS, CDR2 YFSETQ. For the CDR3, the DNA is TGCGCCACCTCGACTAGCGGGGGGCGGCCCGAGGGCACGCAGTATTTT. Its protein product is CATSTSGGRPEGTQYF.

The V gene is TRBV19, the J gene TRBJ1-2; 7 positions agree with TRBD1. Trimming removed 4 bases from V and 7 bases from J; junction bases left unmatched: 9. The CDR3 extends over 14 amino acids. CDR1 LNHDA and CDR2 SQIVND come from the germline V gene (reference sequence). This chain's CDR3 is CASSTITGAAGYTF. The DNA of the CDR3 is TGTGCCAGTAGTACCATTACAGGGGCGGCTGGCTACACCTTC.

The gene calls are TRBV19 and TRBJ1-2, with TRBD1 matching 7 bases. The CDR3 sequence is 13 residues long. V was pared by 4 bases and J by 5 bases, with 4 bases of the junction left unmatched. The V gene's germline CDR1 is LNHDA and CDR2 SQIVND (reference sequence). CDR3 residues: CASSRGTDYGYTF. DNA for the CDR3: TGTGCCAGTAGTAGAGGGACAGATTATGGCTACACCTTC.